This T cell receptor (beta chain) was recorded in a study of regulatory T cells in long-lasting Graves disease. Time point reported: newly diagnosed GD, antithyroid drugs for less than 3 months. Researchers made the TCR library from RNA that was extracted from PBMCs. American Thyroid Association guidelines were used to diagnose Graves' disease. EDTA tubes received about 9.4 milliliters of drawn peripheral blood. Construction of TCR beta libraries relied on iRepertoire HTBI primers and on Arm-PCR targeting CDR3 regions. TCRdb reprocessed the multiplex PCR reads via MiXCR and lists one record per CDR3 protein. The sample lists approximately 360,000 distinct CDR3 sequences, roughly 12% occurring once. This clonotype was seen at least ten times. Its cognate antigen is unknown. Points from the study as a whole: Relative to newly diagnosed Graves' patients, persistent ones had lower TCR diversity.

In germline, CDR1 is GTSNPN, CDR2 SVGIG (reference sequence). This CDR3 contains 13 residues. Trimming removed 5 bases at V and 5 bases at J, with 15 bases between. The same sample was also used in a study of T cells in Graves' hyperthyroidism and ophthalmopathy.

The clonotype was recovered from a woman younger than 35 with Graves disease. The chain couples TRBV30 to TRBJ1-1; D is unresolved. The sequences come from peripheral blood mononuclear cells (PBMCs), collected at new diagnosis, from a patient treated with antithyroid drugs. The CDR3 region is CAWARGLGTEAFF. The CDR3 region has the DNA TGTGCCTGGGCACGAGGGTTGGGAACTGAAGCTTTCTTT.